This T cell receptor beta chain derives from a study of T cell responses to AZD1222 COVID-19 vaccine. This table comes from immunoSEQ multiplex PCR, and its TCRdb copy is limited to in-frame clones, with some not included. Here the sample spans some 86,000 clones, roughly 86% being singletons. Pooling of second doses given at about 4 or about 12 weeks was done. Sequenced material: peripheral blood, taken 28 days after the second AZD1222 dose. The receptor was derived from an adult who received the AZD1222 COVID-19 vaccine.

This CDR3 is CASSSRGGEQFF. As DNA, the CDR3 is TGTGCCAGCAGCTCCCGGGGGGGTGAGCAGTTCTTC. The chain carries TRBV9 and TRBJ2-1; 8 bases map to TRBD2. The CDR3 loop spans 12 amino acids. Germline V gene sequence: CDR1 SGDLS, CDR2 YYNGEE. Unmatched junction bases numbered 3, after V lost 4 bases and J lost 9 bases.